The 4 T cell receptor beta chains reported below all come from one sample, sequenced in a study of blood T cells in healthy people across ages. The use of a sample-barcoded 5' primer and a J-beta primer mix characterized a second PCR of roughly 7 to 11 cycles. TCRdb reprocessed the 5' RACE reads via MiXCR and lists one record per CDR3 protein. The sample has about 970,000 distinct CDR3 sequences, about 53% seen once. Sequencing used blood. All receptors derive from a woman aged 60-70 years in good health.

The sample holds many counts of this clonotype. The chain combines TRBV7-2 with TRBJ2-7; D is unclear. Germline lookup yields CDR1 SGHTA and CDR2 FQGNSA. This CDR3 comprises 11 residues. The V gene lost 5 bases and the J gene lost 3 bases, with 5 bases spanning the gap. CDR3 residues: CASSDRYEQYF. The DNA for the CDR3 is TGTGCCAGCAGCGACCGCTACGAGCAGTACTTC.

J is TRBJ2-4 and V is TRBV6-6; 8 bases are a match to TRBD2. V shed 2 bases and J 6 bases; nucleotides not matched to a gene: 6. The germline V gene has CDR1 MNHNY and CDR2 SVGAGI (reference sequence). This CDR3 spans 15 amino acids. CDR3 amino acids: CASSYEGTSRNIQYF. For the CDR3, the DNA is TGTGCCAGCAGTTACGAAGGGACTAGTAGAAACATTCAGTACTTC.

The rearrangement links TRBV29-1 to TRBJ2-3; 9 nucleotides line up with TRBD2. CDR1 is SQVTM, CDR2 ANQGSEA, per germline. V lost 3 bases, J lost 2 bases, and 9 bases stayed unmatched. This CDR3 is 16 amino acids long. CDR3 in amino acids: CSVDPPASGNTDTQYF. DNA of the CDR3: TGCAGCGTTGACCCCCCGGCTAGCGGGAACACAGATACGCAGTATTTT.

There are a few counts of this clonotype. V is TRBV3-1 and J is TRBJ1-5; D not certain. The CDR3 is made up of 13 amino acids. Germline CDR1 reads LGHDT; CDR2 reads YNNKEL (reference sequence). The V gene lost 1 base and the J gene lost 5 bases, with 6 bases spanning the gap. CDR3 loop: CASSQGRHQPQHF. CDR3 coding DNA: TGTGCCAGCAGCCAAGGGCGGCATCAGCCCCAGCATTTT.